The subject of this entry is one T cell receptor (beta chain). Its antigen has not been determined. No qualities accompany the bases; no much larger clone lies one base away. The cohort consisted of 600 to 700 healthy bone marrow donors. At the time of sampling, all cohort members were nominally healthy, though unrecorded immune exposures were likely present. The donor was CMV seronegative and was included in the group of around 320 seronegative cohort members. A peripheral blood sample was provided by each donor, and peripheral blood mononuclear cells were used for TCR beta sequencing. The Qiagen DNeasy Blood Extraction Kit was used to extract genomic DNA from the blood cell samples. These data come from a study of cytomegalovirus exposure and HLA in healthy donors (dated by TCRdb to 2017 to 2019). At the level of the whole study: An earlier analysis of some 600 of the donors reported about 300 Gb of sequence data and 100 million to 120 million unique TCR beta sequences obtained from approximately 180 million T cells. An early release that covered fewer than 750 HLA-typed donors contained about 300 gigabases of sequencing data and 85 million to 100 million unique TCR sequences. Of the 300 to 500 genotyped donors, 75% to 85% were placed in the genetic ancestry cluster associated with self-reported Caucasian donors. The study was designed to test whether signatures of past pathogen exposure could be identified by cataloging public T cell receptors. The study profiled the T cell repertoires of more than 500 subjects by immunosequencing and related them to cytomegalovirus serostatus. Along with the approximately 700-subject first cohort, a separate validation cohort of some 130 different subjects was used. The study combined high-throughput TCR immunosequencing, statistical association of individual TCRs with disease status, and machine learning to predict cytomegalovirus infection status. A later analysis re-examined previously published TCR beta repertoires from about 670 donors and added high-resolution HLA genotyping to investigate patterns of TCR occurrence. In the later analysis, no new phenotypic data were used to find candidate immune exposures; instead, reliance was placed on TCR beta sequences and their occurrence across donors. To decide whether each TCR beta V gene segment behaved as functional or pseudogenic, an earlier analysis of some 570 of the donors relied on high-throughput TCR beta sequencing. Alongside the repertoire data, information on donor age, sex, ethnicity and CMV serostatus was compiled. A later genetic analysis used genome-wide SNP genotypes for about 65% of the roughly 670 donors, treating that subset as a discovery cohort. Every repertoire in the discovery cohort had been generated on one and the same sequencing platform. HLA typing covered class I and class II loci at four-digit resolution. The number of typed donors differed by locus: roughly 629-640 for A, B, C, DRB1 and DQB1; approximately 520 for DQA1; some 610 for DPA1; and 400 to 480 for DPB1. About five DR-DQ haplotypes were treated as single units for association and clustering because of strong linkage in the cohort. Among around 400 genotyped donors of the cohort, an average of about 240,000 unique TCR beta nucleotide sequences was sequenced per donor, of which about 20% were non-productive.

The full study reports these points: About 17 rarely observed V segments, including chromosome 9 orphons, were excluded from the earlier analysis of a few hundred of the donors because counts were too low. Immune exposure information for the cohort was limited to CMV serostatus. According to a later genetic analysis, donors in an Asian-associated ancestry cluster had fewer N-insertions in productive TCRs than the approximately 670-donor mean. Most TCR sequences were observed very rarely across donors, whereas some public TCRs were present in many individuals. Roughly uniform sequencing depth across donors was assumed in presence/absence analyses, although this assumption may not hold. Three of the identified cytomegalovirus-associated TCR beta chains were confirmed in vitro to be specific for cytomegalovirus antigens. When HLA alleles, especially DR and DQ, strongly co-occurred, attributing TCR associations to individual alleles was difficult. The authors suggested that the approach could potentially be generalized to other disease states and immunological phenotypes. A later analysis reported that several top co-occurrence clusters appeared linked to parvovirus B19, influenza, CMV and Epstein-Barr virus. Because the 87-base-pair reads could not distinguish some IMGT-functional V segments, including TRBV6-2 and TRBV6-3, those segments were excluded. A later genetic analysis associated a missense DCLRE1C variant with V-gene and J-gene trimming of TCR beta chains, and an independent cohort replicated the association. Cytomegalovirus status was reported to be diagnosed by the classifier with high specificity and sensitivity in both the original and validation cohorts. Compared with equally common non-associated chains, HLA-associated TCR beta chains in a later analysis were more clonally expanded and had lower generation probabilities. A cluster of highly shared sequence variants was judged likely to be a technical artifact of the sequencing pipeline. In an earlier analysis of fewer than 700 of the donors, most TCR beta V segments appeared in productive rearrangements about 87% or about 30% of the time, broadly matching IMGT annotations. According to a later analysis, TCR association rates differed among HLA loci, with DRB1 alleles showing the most associated TCRs and HLA-C alleles showing the fewest. Because some donors lacked HLA typing at each locus, the association tests relied only on the typed subset. A further reported finding was that TCR beta sequences accurately predicted the HLA-A and HLA-B alleles for most subjects in the first cohort. Correlated functional status among segregating V segments might be attributable to linkage disequilibrium, but an unknown experimental factor could not be ruled out. This cohort had only TCR beta chains sequenced, and the lack of alpha or paired-chain data limited which features could be detected. A total of 164 TCR beta chains were listed by the study as associated with cytomegalovirus. A later analysis associated about 17,000 TCR beta sequences with specific HLA alleles at a false discovery rate of 0.05. In a later analysis, most CMV-associated TCR beta chains were found to appear HLA-restricted, with HLA associations seemingly driven largely by CMV exposure.

Libraries were constructed by the immunoSEQ multiplex PCR assay. A mixture of 60 forward primers for TCR Vbeta segments and 13 reverse primers for TCR Jbeta segments was used in the multiplex PCR. Amplification of the CDR3 region of rearranged TCR beta genes was performed with a multiplex PCR assay on genomic DNA. The amplified TCR beta libraries were sequenced on the Illumina HiSeq System as 87-base-pair reads. Concerning the study's data processing: Across the 500 to 750 repertoires, a later analysis counted around 80 million unique TCR beta chains, 9 million to 14 million of which were shared by at least two donors. Raw reads were error-corrected and collapsed into unique sequences by a nearest-neighbor algorithm in which closely related sequences were merged to remove PCR and sequencing errors. CDR3 sequences were aligned to IMGT reference sequences to assign V, D and J gene segments. Each retained sequence needed at least a six-nucleotide match to both a V gene segment and a J gene segment. Rearrangements were classified as productive when the CDR3 lacked stop codons and remained in frame with V and J, and all other rearrangements were classified as non-productive. Following IMGT convention, CDR3 was defined as the stretch from the second conserved V-encoded cysteine up to the conserved J-encoded phenylalanine. Sequences without an unambiguous match to a single V gene segment were excluded from the earlier analysis of about 600 of the donors. An earlier analysis of a few hundred of the donors classified V segments as functional when productive rearrangements were above 56.7% and as segregating when the standard deviation between donors was above 5%. To diagnose cytomegalovirus status from the catalog of TCR beta chain sequences, a statistical classification framework was built. In a later analysis, TCR nucleotide sequences were compared against IMGT/GENE-DB human TR gene sequences so that V and J genes could be assigned. Using the TCRdist pipeline, a later analysis assigned CDR3 sequences along with most-parsimonious VDJ recombination scenarios. In a later analysis, every TCR beta chain was defined by the combination of its CDR3 amino acid sequence and its V-gene family, and reads without a unique V-gene family were dropped. In a later analysis, 500 to 700 highly shared, low-generation-probability nucleotide sequences were removed to address suspected cross-contamination and a sequencing artifact. A later analysis calculated a clonal expansion index for each public chain from normalized within-repertoire ranks of inferred template counts. A later analysis computed generation probabilities with a VDJ recombination model fitted to out-of-frame rearrangements, and checked the results against IGoR. A later analysis scored TCR-TCR, TCR-HLA and TCR-CMV co-occurrence with hypergeometric tests, applying a repertoire-size bias correction to TCR pairs. In a later analysis, false discovery rates were estimated by permuting HLA or CMV assignments 20 times. In a later analysis, co-occurring TCRs were grouped using DBSCAN, with TCRdist sequence similarity added in when clustering inside HLA-allele-positive subsets. For co-occurrence clustering, repertoires with fewer than 30,000 or more than 120,000 public chains were excluded, along with five repertoires with anomalous nucleotide sharing. Entries here come from immuneACCESS through TCRdb and include only in-frame sequences with V and J called. Some clones fail to appear in such tables; in the studies checked, an unresolved V gene covers under half of the shortfall, and the cause of the remainder is unknown. Clonal size and the V and J genes are those of that table, whereas D and trimming came from the DNA. The sample profile shows about 190,000 clones; 65% to 80% of them were found once. The leading ten clones occupy 0.9% to 1.2% of the sample.

The V end loses 0 bases and the J end loses 2 bases, and a stretch of 14 bases separates them. Including cysteine and phenylalanine, the CDR3 has 16 amino acids. Only CDR3 DNA is held: 48 bases, read in frame from base 1. The germline V gene (reference sequence) yields LNHNV for CDR1 and YYDKDF for CDR2. This clonotype was obtained from a woman in her forties in good health and CMV-seronegative. The sequence is built from TRBV15 and TRBJ2-7; TRBD2 might be the D gene, on 6 matching bases. Sequencing was carried out using PBMCs. At the DNA level, the sequence is TGTGCCACCAGCAGAGATAGGGGAGGAAAGGCCTACGAGCAGTACTTC. Translation gives CATSRDRGGKAYEQYF.